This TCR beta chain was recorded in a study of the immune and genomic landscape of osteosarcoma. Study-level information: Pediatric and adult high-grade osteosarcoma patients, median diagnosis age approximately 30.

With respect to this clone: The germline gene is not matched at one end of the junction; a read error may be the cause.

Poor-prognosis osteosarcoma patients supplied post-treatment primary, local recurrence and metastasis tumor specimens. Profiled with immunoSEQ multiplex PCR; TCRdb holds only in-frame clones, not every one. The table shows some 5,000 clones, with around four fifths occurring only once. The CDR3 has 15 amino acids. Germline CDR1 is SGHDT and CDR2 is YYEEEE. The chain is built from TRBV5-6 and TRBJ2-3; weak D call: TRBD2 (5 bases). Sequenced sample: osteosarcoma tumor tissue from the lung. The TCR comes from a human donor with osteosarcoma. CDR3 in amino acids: CASNLAEDEGDTQYF. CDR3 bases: TGTGCCAGCAACTTGGCGGAGGATGAGGGAGATACGCAGTATTTT. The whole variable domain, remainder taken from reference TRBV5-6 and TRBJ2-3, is DAGVTQSPTHLIKTRGQQVTLRCSPKSGHDTVSWYQQALGQGPQFIFQYYEEEERQRGNFPDRFSGHQFPNYSSELNVNALLLGDSALYLCASNLAEDEGDTQYFGPGTRLTVL.